This is a list of T cell receptor beta chains from one sample in a study of T cells in Graves' hyperthyroidism and ophthalmopathy. TCRdb reprocessed the multiplex PCR reads with MiXCR, giving one entry per CDR3 protein. Of some 760,000 distinct CDR3 sequences detected, around 15% appear once; the ten largest clones hold about 10%. Sequencing was performed on blood. These receptor sequences come from a woman aged 18-35 years with Graves' hyperthyroidism. Each CDR3 is given with its conserved first and last residue. The order of the fields is CDR3 DNA, CDR3 protein, CDR3 length, D gene, V gene, J gene, clone size. A D gene is named only where the DNA matches it firmly. Expanded clones get a size class; other rows say once, few or many, or leave the size out.

DNA: TGTGCCAGCAGTTATGTGAAGGACGGATCCCAGCATTTT
CDR3: CASSYVKDGSQHF
length: 13
D: .
V: TRBV6-5
J: TRBJ1-5
size: few

DNA: TGTGCCAGCAGCTTAGACGAGGAGCAGTACTTC
CDR3: CASSLDEEQYF
length: 11
D: .
V: TRBV7-2
J: TRBJ2-7
size: many

DNA: TGTGCCAGCAGCTTGGCCCGGAACCATGGCTACACCTTC
CDR3: CASSLARNHGYTF
length: 13
D: .
V: TRBV7-9
J: TRBJ1-2
size: few

DNA: TGTGCCAGCAGTTTATTTGGTTTTTACGAGAGGGCCTTTCCCTTCAATCAGCCCCAGCATTTT
CDR3: CASSLFGFYERAFPFNQPQHF
length: 21
D: .
V: TRBV12-3/TRBV12-4
J: TRBJ1-5
size: many

DNA: TGCGCCAGCAGCCAAGGGCTTGGGGCCGACTATGGCTACACCTTC
CDR3: CASSQGLGADYGYTF
length: 15
D: .
V: TRBV4-3
J: TRBJ1-2
size: many

DNA: TGTGCCAGCAGTCCTAGATCCCTGTATGGCTACTATGGCTACACCTTC
CDR3: CASSPRSLYGYYGYTF
length: 16
D: .
V: TRBV12-3/TRBV12-4
J: TRBJ1-2
size: .

DNA: TGTGCCAGCAGTTTATCAACAATAAGGGAGCCCCAGCATTTT
CDR3: CASSLSTIREPQHF
length: 14
D: .
V: TRBV28
J: TRBJ1-5
size: many

DNA: TGCAGTGCTAGTCGTCCGGGAATTGCCTACAATGAGCAGTTCTTC
CDR3: CSASRPGIAYNEQFF
length: 15
D: .
V: TRBV20-1
J: TRBJ2-1
size: many

DNA: TGTGCCAGCAGTTACCGTGGGGCAACGGCTGGGAATGAGCAGTTCTTC
CDR3: CASSYRGATAGNEQFF
length: 16
D: .
V: TRBV6-5
J: TRBJ2-1
size: few

DNA: TGTGCCAGCAGCCCCGGCAGGGGGCGCCCAGATACGCAGTATTTT
CDR3: CASSPGRGRPDTQYF
length: 15
D: TRBD1
V: TRBV13
J: TRBJ2-3
size: few

DNA: TGTGCCAGCAGCGCAGGGTTCTCCTACGAGCAGTACTTC
CDR3: CASSAGFSYEQYF
length: 13
D: .
V: TRBV11-2
J: TRBJ2-7
size: many

DNA: TGTGCCAGCAGCCTTTATGGATCCCATCAGCCCCAGCATTTT
CDR3: CASSLYGSHQPQHF
length: 14
D: .
V: TRBV28
J: TRBJ1-5
size: .

DNA: TGTGCCACTTATATGGGGCATGAGCAGTTCTTC
CDR3: CATYMGHEQFF
length: 11
D: .
V: TRBV19
J: TRBJ2-1
size: few

DNA: TGTGCCAGCAGCCCGACGGGCAGCCTCTTCTCTGGAAACACCATATATTTT
CDR3: CASSPTGSLFSGNTIYF
length: 17
D: .
V: TRBV9
J: TRBJ1-3
size: .

DNA: TGTGCCAGCAGCCTAGCGGGAGAGGCGTCCTACGAGCAGTACTTC
CDR3: CASSLAGEASYEQYF
length: 15
D: TRBD2
V: TRBV7-9
J: TRBJ2-7
size: .

DNA: TGTGCCAGCAGCAGCGTAGCGGGAGTCAATACAGATACGCAGTATTTT
CDR3: CASSSVAGVNTDTQYF
length: 16
D: TRBD2
V: TRBV7-2
J: TRBJ2-3
size: few

DNA: TGTGCCAGTTTACTACCGGCTAACAAACAAAGCAATCAGCCCCAGCATTTT
CDR3: CASLLPANKQSNQPQHF
length: 17
D: .
V: TRBV6-1
J: TRBJ1-5
size: many

DNA: TGTGCCAGCAGTGAGTCGGGCCTCTCCTATGGCTACACCTTC
CDR3: CASSESGLSYGYTF
length: 14
D: .
V: TRBV2
J: TRBJ1-2
size: many

DNA: TGTGCCATCAGTGAGGTTAGCGGGTACACAGATACGCAGTATTTT
CDR3: CAISEVSGYTDTQYF
length: 15
D: TRBD2
V: TRBV10-3
J: TRBJ2-3
size: few

DNA: TGTGCCAGCAGTTTACCCAGGGCAAATCAGCCCCAGCATTTT
CDR3: CASSLPRANQPQHF
length: 14
D: .
V: TRBV28
J: TRBJ1-5
size: many

DNA: TGTGCCAGCAGCTTGGCCGGGAACACCGGGGAGCTGTTTTTT
CDR3: CASSLAGNTGELFF
length: 14
D: .
V: TRBV7-2
J: TRBJ2-2
size: many

DNA: TGCAGTGCTCCGACAGGGGCCGACCAAGAGACCCAGTACTTC
CDR3: CSAPTGADQETQYF
length: 14
D: TRBD1
V: TRBV20-1
J: TRBJ2-5
size: many

DNA: TGTGCCAGCAGCTCCCTCGGGAGAAAGCGGGAGGGCTGGAATGAGCAGTTCTTC
CDR3: CASSSLGRKREGWNEQFF
length: 18
D: TRBD2
V: TRBV13
J: TRBJ2-1
size: .

DNA: TGTGCCAGCAGTCGACAGGGGAATTGGGGGGGCAATCAGCCCCAGCATTTT
CDR3: CASSRQGNWGGNQPQHF
length: 17
D: TRBD1
V: TRBV28
J: TRBJ1-5
size: many

DNA: TGTGCCAGCAGCCTAGCGGGGGGATTCAACACCGGGGAGCTGTTTTTT
CDR3: CASSLAGGFNTGELFF
length: 16
D: TRBD2
V: TRBV7-3
J: TRBJ2-2
size: few

DNA: TGTGCCAGCAGCCAAGGACAGGGGGGGCTGTTTTTT
CDR3: CASSQGQGGLFF
length: 12
D: TRBD1
V: TRBV3-1
J: TRBJ2-2
size: .

DNA: TGTGCCAGCAGCGCGACTAGCGGGAGAAGAAGTGAGCAGTTCTTC
CDR3: CASSATSGRRSEQFF
length: 15
D: TRBD2
V: TRBV7-3
J: TRBJ2-1
size: .

DNA: TGTGCCAGCAGTTACGGGCTGGCGGGAAGATCCTACGAGCAGTACTTC
CDR3: CASSYGLAGRSYEQYF
length: 16
D: .
V: TRBV6-2/TRBV6-3
J: TRBJ2-7
size: many

DNA: TGTGCCAGCAGCTTAAATAGCGGGAGTGGCAATGAGCAGTTCTTC
CDR3: CASSLNSGSGNEQFF
length: 15
D: TRBD2
V: TRBV7-2
J: TRBJ2-1
size: .

DNA: TGTGCCAGCAGTGAAGCCAGGCTCAACACCGGGGAGCTGTTTTTT
CDR3: CASSEARLNTGELFF
length: 15
D: .
V: TRBV2
J: TRBJ2-2
size: .

DNA: TGTGCCAGCAGCCAGGGGAAAAGGACAGGGAACACTGAAGCTTTCTTT
CDR3: CASSQGKRTGNTEAFF
length: 16
D: TRBD1
V: TRBV4-2
J: TRBJ1-1
size: .

DNA: TGCAGTGCTAGAGATACAGGGTTCGACGAGCAGCACTTC
CDR3: CSARDTGFDEQHF
length: 13
D: .
V: TRBV20-1
J: TRBJ2-7
size: .

DNA: TGTGCCAGCAGCCACCAAGTGGGGGGCAGGACTGAAGCTTTCTTT
CDR3: CASSHQVGGRTEAFF
length: 15
D: .
V: TRBV7-8
J: TRBJ1-1
size: many

DNA: TGTGCCAGCAAACTTTGGGGGGGCACTGAAGCTTTCTTT
CDR3: CASKLWGGTEAFF
length: 13
D: .
V: TRBV3-1
J: TRBJ1-1
size: many

DNA: TGTGCCAGCAGGGCCACCAAGACAGGCTATAATTCACCCCTCCACTTT
CDR3: CASRATKTGYNSPLHF
length: 16
D: .
V: TRBV7-2
J: TRBJ1-6
size: many

DNA: TGTGCCAGCTTGAGGGGCGACACTGAAGCTTTCTTT
CDR3: CASLRGDTEAFF
length: 12
D: .
V: TRBV19
J: TRBJ1-1
size: .

DNA: TGTGCCTGGAGTGAGCAAGTGGCAGATACGCAGTATTTT
CDR3: CAWSEQVADTQYF
length: 13
D: .
V: TRBV30
J: TRBJ2-3
size: many

DNA: TGTGCCAGCAGCTTAGCCCGGAGGGGGACTGAAGCTTTCTTT
CDR3: CASSLARRGTEAFF
length: 14
D: .
V: TRBV7-8
J: TRBJ1-1
size: many

DNA: TGCAGTGCTAGTCCCTGGGACAGGGGCACCTACAATGAGCAGTTCTTC
CDR3: CSASPWDRGTYNEQFF
length: 16
D: TRBD1
V: TRBV20-1
J: TRBJ2-1
size: many

DNA: TGTGCCAGCAGCGCTACAGGGTTGGGAGAGACCCAGTACTTC
CDR3: CASSATGLGETQYF
length: 14
D: .
V: TRBV14
J: TRBJ2-5
size: few

DNA: TGTGCCAGTAGAAAGACAGAGAACACTGAAGCTTTCTTT
CDR3: CASRKTENTEAFF
length: 13
D: .
V: TRBV19
J: TRBJ1-1
size: .

DNA: TGTGCCAGCGGCGATACCGGGGAGCTGTTTTTT
CDR3: CASGDTGELFF
length: 11
D: .
V: TRBV3-1
J: TRBJ2-2
size: few

DNA: TGTGCCAGCAGTTACTCGGATGGGGGGGAGCTGTTTTTT
CDR3: CASSYSDGGELFF
length: 13
D: .
V: TRBV6-2/TRBV6-3
J: TRBJ2-2
size: few

DNA: TGTGCCAGCAGCGAAGACAGGAACACTGAAGCTTTCTTT
CDR3: CASSEDRNTEAFF
length: 13
D: .
V: TRBV7-3
J: TRBJ1-1
size: many

DNA: TGCGCCAGCAGTGAGTTTCCGGGGCAAGAGACCCAGTACTTC
CDR3: CASSEFPGQETQYF
length: 14
D: .
V: TRBV10-1
J: TRBJ2-5
size: many

DNA: TGTGCCACCAGTGACTCGACTAGCGGTAGCTACAATGAGCAGTTCTTC
CDR3: CATSDSTSGSYNEQFF
length: 16
D: TRBD2
V: TRBV24-1
J: TRBJ2-1
size: many